This TCR beta chain was recorded in a study of OX40 agonist ivuxolimab in advanced cancers. Regarding the complete study: Ivuxolimab was an agonistic, fully human IgG2 monoclonal antibody directed against OX40 (CD134), a costimulatory receptor. Intravenous ivuxolimab was administered to patients every 2 weeks at six dose levels: 0.01, 0.1, 0.3, 1.5, 3 and 10 mg/kg. Of the approximately 53 patients in dose escalation, around 19 had hepatocellular carcinoma, about 15 had melanoma, 9 had renal cell carcinoma and 9 had head and neck cancer. In the dose-escalation cohort, approximately 82% of patients were male, and the mean age was approximately 64 years, with a range of about 23 to 85. Patients were allowed to have had prior anti-PD-1, anti-PD-L1 or anti-CTLA-4 therapy, and approximately 41% of the dose-escalation patients had previously received checkpoint inhibitors. Three dose-escalation patients achieved partial responses, one with hepatocellular carcinoma and two with cutaneous melanoma. Peripheral TCRbeta sequencing aimed to test whether ivuxolimab altered TCR sequence diversity and caused clonal T-cell expansion. The monotherapy dose-escalation portion (N ≈ 56 patients) of the phase I ivuxolimab trial is reported in the paper. General conclusions and limits of the study: After ivuxolimab, more expanded clones were found on average in CD8+ T cells than in CD4+ T cells. At doses of 0.1 to 3.0 mg/kg, clonal expansion of both CD4+ and CD8+ blood T cells was observed from baseline to week 6. The antigen specificity of the peripheral T cells that underwent clonal expansion was not determined. Partial responders in the 0.1-3.0 mg/kg groups had among the lowest normalized peripheral clonal expansion, especially among CD8+ T cells. Low levels of normalized T-cell clonal expansion were also seen in some patients who did not respond.

For sequencing of the TCRbeta CDR3 region, genomic DNA was extracted from the sorted cells. The immunoSEQ Assay was used to sequence the TCRbeta CDR3 regions. TCRdb carries this immuneACCESS record with in-frame sequences only. Its versions omit some clonotypes, under half of them owing to an unresolved V gene in the studies checked, with the rest unexplained. This sample comprises tens of thousands of clones, 86% of them detected only once. The top ten clonotypes cover roughly 16% of the sample. The CDR3 runs 15 amino acids, cysteine and phenylalanine included. Only the CDR3 DNA stays, 45 bases, in frame from base 1. For CDR1 and CDR2, the germline V gene lists SGHDT and YYEEEE. Unmatched junction bases come to 7, with V trimmed by 2 bases and J by 5 bases. As to this clone: Its specific antigen is unknown. The input lacks base qualities; no much larger clone sits a single base away.

Patients with autoimmune disease history or receiving systemic immunosuppression were excluded from the trial. Peripheral blood for TCR sequencing was collected from all dose cohorts at baseline, on cycle 4 day 1, and on cycle 7 day 1. The samples were drawn from a first-in-human, open-label, multicenter phase I dose-escalation trial of ivuxolimab. Adults with locally advanced or metastatic melanoma, renal cell, hepatocellular, or head and neck squamous cell carcinoma were enrolled in the trial. Before TCR sequencing, CD4+ T cells and CD8+ T cells were sorted from peripheral blood as separate populations.

The TCR comes from an adult with an advanced solid tumor such as melanoma, head and neck, liver or kidney cancer. Rearrangement joined TRBV5-6 to TRBJ1-2; TRBD1 agrees with 9 junctional bases. Sequenced here: CD4+ or CD8+ T cells sorted from blood, sampled in a trial of the OX40 agonist ivuxolimab. CDR3 protein: CASSFGDRVGYGYTF. At the DNA level, the sequence is TGTGCCAGCAGCTTTGGGGACAGGGTTGGTTATGGCTACACCTTC. This CDR3, with the reference TRBV5-6 and TRBJ1-2 proteins standing in past its ends, gives the full variable domain DAGVTQSPTHLIKTRGQQVTLRCSPKSGHDTVSWYQQALGQGPQFIFQYYEEEERQRGNFPDRFSGHQFPNYSSELNVNALLLGDSALYLCASSFGDRVGYGYTFGSGTRLTVV.